The TCR beta chain described here comes from a study of T cells after yellow fever vaccination. It was through 5'RACE template switching that TCR cDNA was made, with a universal primer site and UMIs added. MiXCR, applied by TCRdb to the 5' RACE reads, yields one record per CDR3 protein. The sample consists of over 300,000 distinct CDR3 sequences, approximately 3.8% of them appearing once. This clonotype was recorded a few times. The germline gives CDR1 SGDLS, CDR2 YYNGEE. The CDR3 is 14 residues long. Trimming left V 1 base short and J 1 base short, with 7 bases between. The sample in question was PBMCs, obtained on the day of the yellow fever booster vaccination. The source is a man aged 18 to 29 who received the YFV17D yellow fever vaccine. The V and J genes are TRBV9 and TRBJ2-3; perhaps D is TRBD1 or TRBD2 (6 bases each). CDR3 nucleotide sequence: TGTGCCAGCAGCGTAAGGGGGGGCACAGATACGCAGTATTTT. Protein sequence: CASSVRGGTDTQYF.